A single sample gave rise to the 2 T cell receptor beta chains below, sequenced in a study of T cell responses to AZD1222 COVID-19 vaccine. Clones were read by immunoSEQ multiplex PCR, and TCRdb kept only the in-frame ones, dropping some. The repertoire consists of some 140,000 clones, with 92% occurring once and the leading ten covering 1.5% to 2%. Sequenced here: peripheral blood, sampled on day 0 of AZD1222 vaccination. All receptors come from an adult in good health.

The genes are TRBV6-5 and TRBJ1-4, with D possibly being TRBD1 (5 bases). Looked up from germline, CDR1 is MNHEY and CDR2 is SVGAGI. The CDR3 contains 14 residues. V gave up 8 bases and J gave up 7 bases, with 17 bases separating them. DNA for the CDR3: TGTGCCAGCTCCCTCGGGACGTGGAGTGAAAAACTGTTTTTT. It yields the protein CASSLGTWSEKLFF.

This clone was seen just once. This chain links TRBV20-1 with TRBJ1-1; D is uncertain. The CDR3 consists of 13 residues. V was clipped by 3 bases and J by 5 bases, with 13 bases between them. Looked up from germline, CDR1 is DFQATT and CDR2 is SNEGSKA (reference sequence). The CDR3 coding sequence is TGCAGTGCTAGTCCCCAGATGGGGACTGAAGCTTTCTTT. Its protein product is CSASPQMGTEAFF.